The TCR beta chain under discussion was sequenced for a study of T cell repertoires in cytomegalovirus infection. Study background: It was recently identified HLA-C-restricted and well-studied HLA-B-restricted CMV epitopes that the study used. Through public TCR beta signatures, both CMV infection and matching HLA type were indicated. Notes on the study in general: HLA-C-restricted TCR beta clonotypes specific for CMV led the ex vivo response. Cumulative frequency of public TCR beta families picked out carriers of CMV plus the relevant HLA.

TCRdb re-called the reads through MiXCR, storing one row per CDR3 protein. The table records some 320,000 distinct CDR3 sequences, roughly 28% of them present only once. J lost 2 bases, V lost 5 bases, and 21 bases had no gene match. This CDR3 contains 19 residues. Germline V gives CDR1 SGHVS, CDR2 FNYEAQ. This clonotype was counted at least ten times. What it binds is not known. V usage is TRBV7-6 and J usage is TRBJ2-7, with 7 bases identical to TRBD2. This specimen consisted of cultured PBMCs, obtained from culture after CMV antigen stimulation. The receptor was derived from a human donor in good health (CMV status not recorded). Some clones in this sample may be carry-over from other donors' samples. The CDR3 loop is CASSAPGPRTSLTPYEQYF. The CDR3 DNA sequence: TGTGCCAGCAGCGCACCCGGGCCCCGGACTAGTTTAACGCCCTACGAGCAGTACTTC. Full variable domain (missing parts from reference TRBV7-6 and TRBJ2-7): GAGVSQSPRYKVTKRGQDVALRCDPISGHVSLYWYRQALGQGPEFLTYFNYEAQQDKSGLPNDRFSAERPEGSISTLTIQRTEQRDSAMYRCASSAPGPRTSLTPYEQYFGPGTRLTVT.